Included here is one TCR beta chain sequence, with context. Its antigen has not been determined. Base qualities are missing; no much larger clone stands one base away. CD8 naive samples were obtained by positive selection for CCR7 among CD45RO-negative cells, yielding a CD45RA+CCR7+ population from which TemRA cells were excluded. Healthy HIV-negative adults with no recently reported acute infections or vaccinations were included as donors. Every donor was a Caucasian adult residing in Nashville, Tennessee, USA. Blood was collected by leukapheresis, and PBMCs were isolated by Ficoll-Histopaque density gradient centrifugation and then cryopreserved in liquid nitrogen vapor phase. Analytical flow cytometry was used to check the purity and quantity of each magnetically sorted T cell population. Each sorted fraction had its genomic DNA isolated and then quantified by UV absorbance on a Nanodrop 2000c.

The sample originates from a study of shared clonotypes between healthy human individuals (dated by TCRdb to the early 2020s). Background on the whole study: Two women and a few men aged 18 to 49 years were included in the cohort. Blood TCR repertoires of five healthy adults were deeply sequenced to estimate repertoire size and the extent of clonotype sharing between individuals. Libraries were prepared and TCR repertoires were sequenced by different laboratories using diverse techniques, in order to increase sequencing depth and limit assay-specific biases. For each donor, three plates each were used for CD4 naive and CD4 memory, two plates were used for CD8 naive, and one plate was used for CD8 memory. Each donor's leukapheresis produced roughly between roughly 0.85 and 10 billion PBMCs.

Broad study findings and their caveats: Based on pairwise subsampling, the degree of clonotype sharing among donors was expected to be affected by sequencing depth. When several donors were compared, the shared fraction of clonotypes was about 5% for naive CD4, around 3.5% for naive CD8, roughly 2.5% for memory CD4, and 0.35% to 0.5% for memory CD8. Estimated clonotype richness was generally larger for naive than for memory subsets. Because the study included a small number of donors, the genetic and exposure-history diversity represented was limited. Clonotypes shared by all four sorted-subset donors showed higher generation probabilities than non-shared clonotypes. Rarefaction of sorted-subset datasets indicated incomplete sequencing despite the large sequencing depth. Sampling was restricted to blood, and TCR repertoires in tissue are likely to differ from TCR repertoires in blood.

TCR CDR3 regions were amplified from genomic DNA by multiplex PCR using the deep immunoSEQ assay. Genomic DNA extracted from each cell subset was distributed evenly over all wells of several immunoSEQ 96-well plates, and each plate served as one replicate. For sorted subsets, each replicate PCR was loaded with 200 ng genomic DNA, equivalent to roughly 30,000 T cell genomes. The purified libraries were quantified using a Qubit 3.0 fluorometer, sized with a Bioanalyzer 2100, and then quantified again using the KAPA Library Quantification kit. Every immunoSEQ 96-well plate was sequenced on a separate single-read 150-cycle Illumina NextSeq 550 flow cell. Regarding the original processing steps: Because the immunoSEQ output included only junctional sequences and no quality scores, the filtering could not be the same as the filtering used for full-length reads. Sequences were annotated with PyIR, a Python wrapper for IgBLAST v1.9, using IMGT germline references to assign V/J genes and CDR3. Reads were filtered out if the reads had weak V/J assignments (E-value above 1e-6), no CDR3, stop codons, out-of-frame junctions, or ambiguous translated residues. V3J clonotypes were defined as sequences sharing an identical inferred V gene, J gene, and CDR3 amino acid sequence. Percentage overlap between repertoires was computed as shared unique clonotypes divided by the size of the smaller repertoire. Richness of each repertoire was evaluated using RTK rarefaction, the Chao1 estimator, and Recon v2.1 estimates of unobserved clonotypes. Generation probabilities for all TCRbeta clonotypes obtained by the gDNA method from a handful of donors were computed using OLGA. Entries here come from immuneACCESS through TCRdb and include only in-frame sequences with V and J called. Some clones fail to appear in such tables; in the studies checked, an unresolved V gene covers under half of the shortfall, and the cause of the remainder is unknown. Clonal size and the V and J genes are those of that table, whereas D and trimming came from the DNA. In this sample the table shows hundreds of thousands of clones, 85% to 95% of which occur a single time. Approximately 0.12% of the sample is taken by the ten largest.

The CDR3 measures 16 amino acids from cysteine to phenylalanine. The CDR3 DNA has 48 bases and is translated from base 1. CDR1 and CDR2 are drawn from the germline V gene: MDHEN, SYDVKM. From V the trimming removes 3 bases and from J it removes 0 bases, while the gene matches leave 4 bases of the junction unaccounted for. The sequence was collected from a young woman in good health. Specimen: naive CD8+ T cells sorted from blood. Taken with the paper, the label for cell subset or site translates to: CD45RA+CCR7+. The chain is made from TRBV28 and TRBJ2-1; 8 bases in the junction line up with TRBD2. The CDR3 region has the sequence CASSFWGTSSYNEQFF. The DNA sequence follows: TGTGCCAGCAGTTTCTGGGGGACTAGCTCCTACAATGAGCAGTTCTTC. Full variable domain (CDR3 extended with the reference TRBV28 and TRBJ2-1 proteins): DVKVTQSSRYLVKRTGEKVFLECVQDMDHENMFWYRQDPGLGLRLIYFSYDVKMKEKGDIPEGYSVSREKKERFSLILESASTNQTSMYLCASSFWGTSSYNEQFFGPGTRLTVL.